This TCR beta chain came from a study of CD8+ T cells in alopecia areata. Study-level information: Twice a day, 5 to 10 mg of oral tofacitinib was administered to treated patients. Study-level results: Under tofacitinib, numerous expanded lesional clonotypes remained detectable in scalp and blood. It was less clear whether patients shared TCRs than it was in mice, possibly because of HLA.

As the sequencing template, cDNA was produced by extracting RNA and reverse transcribing it. The repertoire was sequenced with immunoSEQ multiplex PCR; TCRdb's copy has only in-frame clones and lacks some. The data contain 150,000 to 200,000 clones, 40% to 55% of them singletons. The treatment is: oral pan-JAK inhibitor, 5-10 mg twice daily. It was from alopecia areata patients that lesional scalp punch biopsies and peripheral blood were collected. This clone was detected only a few times. Its antigen remains unidentified. This CDR3 region has 12 residues. The germline V gene encodes CDR1 MNHEY and CDR2 SVGAGI. V shed 6 bases, J shed 7 bases, and the junction held 2 bases outside the gene matches.

The clonotype originates from a human donor with alopecia areata. The J gene is TRBJ1-2, the V gene TRBV6-5, with 10 bases lining up with TRBD1. Material: CD8+ T cells sorted from blood, obtained between weeks 51 and 52, from a patient treated with tofacitinib. The chain's CDR3 is CASRRTGGGYTF. The CDR3 DNA sequence: TGTGCCAGCAGGAGGACAGGGGGTGGCTACACCTTC.